This T cell receptor (beta chain) is from a study of control samples from healthy donors and cancer patients. Sequencing was performed with immunoSEQ multiplex PCR; in TCRdb, only in-frame clones are kept and a portion is missing. The sample yields tens of thousands of clones, roughly 91% seen once. CDR1 and CDR2 from the germline V gene are SGHTA and FQGTGA. The length of the CDR3 is 15 residues. Trimming took 1 base from V and 4 from J; bases not matched to a gene: 5. The clonotype comes from a man aged 25 to 40 in good health. Sequencing was done on a sample of blood. J is TRBJ2-3 and V is TRBV7-3, with 7 nucleotides matching TRBD1. The CDR3 region is CASSLSRQGPDTQYF. CDR3 bases: TGTGCCAGCAGCTTAAGTAGACAGGGTCCAGATACGCAGTATTTT.